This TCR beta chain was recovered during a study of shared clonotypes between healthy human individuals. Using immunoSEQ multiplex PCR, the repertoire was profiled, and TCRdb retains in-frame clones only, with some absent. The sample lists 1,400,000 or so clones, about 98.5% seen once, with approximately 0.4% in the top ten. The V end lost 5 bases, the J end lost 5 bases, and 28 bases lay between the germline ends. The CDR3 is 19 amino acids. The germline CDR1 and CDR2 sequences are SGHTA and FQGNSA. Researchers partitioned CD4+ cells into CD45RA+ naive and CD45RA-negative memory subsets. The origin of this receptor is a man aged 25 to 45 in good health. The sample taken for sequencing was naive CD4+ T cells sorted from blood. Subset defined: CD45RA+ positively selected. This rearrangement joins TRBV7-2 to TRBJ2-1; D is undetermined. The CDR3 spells CASSVTPRQVFFANNEQFF. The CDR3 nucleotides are TGTGCCAGCAGCGTGACCCCCCGTCAGGTTTTTTTTGCGAACAATGAGCAGTTCTTC.